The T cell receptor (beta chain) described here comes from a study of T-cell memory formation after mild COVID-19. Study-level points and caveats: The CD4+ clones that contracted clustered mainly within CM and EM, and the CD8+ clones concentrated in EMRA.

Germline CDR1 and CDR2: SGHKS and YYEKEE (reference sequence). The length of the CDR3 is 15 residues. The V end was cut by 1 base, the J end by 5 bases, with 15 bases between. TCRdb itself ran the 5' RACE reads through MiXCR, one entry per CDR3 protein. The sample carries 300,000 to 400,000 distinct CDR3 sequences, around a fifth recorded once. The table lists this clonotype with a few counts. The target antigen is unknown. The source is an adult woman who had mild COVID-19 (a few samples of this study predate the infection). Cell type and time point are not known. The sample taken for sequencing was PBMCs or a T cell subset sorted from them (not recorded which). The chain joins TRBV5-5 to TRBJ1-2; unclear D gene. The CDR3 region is CASSLIGPGGYGYTF. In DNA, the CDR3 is TGTGCCAGCAGCTTGATCGGACCCGGTGGGTATGGCTACACCTTC.